The subject of this entry is one T cell receptor (beta chain). V dropped 1 base and J dropped 4; count of bases not matched to a gene: 5. The length of the CDR3 is 15 residues. Germline CDR1 and CDR2: MDHEN and SYDVKM. The record originates from a study of shared clonotypes between healthy human individuals. Using immunoSEQ multiplex PCR, the repertoire was profiled, and TCRdb retains in-frame clones only, with some absent. Of roughly 700,000 clones in the sample, 74% were seen once. The chain is built from TRBV28 and TRBJ2-3; 7 nucleotides match TRBD2. This receptor was identified in a woman aged 25 to 45 in good health. Sequencing was carried out using memory CD4+ T cells sorted from blood. The subset here: CD45RA-negative fraction. The CDR3 DNA reads as TGTGCCAGCAGTTTATCGGGGGACTATTCAGATACGCAGTATTTT. Encoded protein: CASSLSGDYSDTQYF.